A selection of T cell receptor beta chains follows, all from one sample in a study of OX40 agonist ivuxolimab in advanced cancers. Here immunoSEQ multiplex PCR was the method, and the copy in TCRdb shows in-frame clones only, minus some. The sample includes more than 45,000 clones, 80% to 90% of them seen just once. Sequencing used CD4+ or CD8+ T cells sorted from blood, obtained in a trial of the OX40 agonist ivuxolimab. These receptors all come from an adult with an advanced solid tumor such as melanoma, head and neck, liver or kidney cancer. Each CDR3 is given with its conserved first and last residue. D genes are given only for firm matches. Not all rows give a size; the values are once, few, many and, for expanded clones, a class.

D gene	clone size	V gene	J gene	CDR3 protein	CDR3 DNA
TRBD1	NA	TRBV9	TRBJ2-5	CASSYTGTGGETQYF	TGTGCCAGCAGCTATACCGGGACAGGGGGAGAGACCCAGTACTTC
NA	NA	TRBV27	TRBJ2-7	CASSPPGARYEQYF	TGTGCCAGCAGTCCACCGGGAGCCCGGTACGAGCAGTACTTC
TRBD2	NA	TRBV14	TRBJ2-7	CASSHTAGGGLEQYF	TGTGCCAGCAGCCACACCGCCGGGGGGGGTCTCGAGCAGTACTTC
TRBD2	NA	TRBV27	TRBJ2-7	CASGLLAGGRPYEQYF	TGTGCCAGCGGCCTACTAGCGGGAGGTCGGCCCTACGAGCAGTACTTC
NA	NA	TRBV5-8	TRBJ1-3	CASSLGGTGNTIYF	TGTGCCAGCAGCTTGGGGGGTACTGGAAACACCATATATTTT
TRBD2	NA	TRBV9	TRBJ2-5	CASSVGGRAQETQYF	TGTGCCAGCAGCGTTGGCGGGAGGGCCCAGGAGACCCAGTACTTC
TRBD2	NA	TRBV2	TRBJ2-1	CASFRGLAGGNEQFF	TGTGCCAGCTTTAGGGGACTAGCGGGAGGCAATGAGCAGTTCTTC
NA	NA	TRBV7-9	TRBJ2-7	CASSFGPEQYF	TGTGCCAGCAGCTTCGGGCCCGAGCAGTACTTC
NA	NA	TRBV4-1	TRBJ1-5	CASSQVLEGKSNQPQHF	TGCGCCAGCAGCCAAGTCTTGGAGGGGAAGAGCAATCAGCCCCAGCATTTT
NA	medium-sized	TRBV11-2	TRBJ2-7	CASSLDASYEQYF	TGTGCCAGCAGCTTGGACGCCAGCTACGAGCAGTACTTC